Below, 15 T cell receptor beta chains from the same sample are listed, as sequenced in a study of cytomegalovirus exposure and HLA in healthy donors. The PCR made use of 60 Vbeta and 13 Jbeta primers. The repertoire was sequenced with immunoSEQ multiplex PCR; TCRdb's copy has only in-frame clones and lacks some. Of 62,000 or so clones detected, about 90% appear once; the ten largest clones hold roughly 1.5%. The sample comprised PBMCs. These receptors were obtained from a man between 18 and 35 years old in good health and CMV-seronegative.

The chain links TRBV7-2 to TRBJ2-7, with 12 bases matching TRBD2. Germline CDR1 reads SGHTA; CDR2 reads FQGNSA. CDR3 length: 15 amino acids. V trimming: 5 bases; J trimming: 2 bases; junction bases outside the gene matches: 4. CDR3 DNA: TGTGCCAGCAGCCGCGGACTAGCGGGACCCTACGAGCAGTACTTC. Its protein product is CASSRGLAGPYEQYF.

This rearrangement joins TRBV6-1 to TRBJ2-1, with 11 bases fitting TRBD2. The germline CDR1 and CDR2 sequences are MNHNS and SASEGT. The V gene end was trimmed by 5 bases and the J gene end by 3 bases; junction bases not matched to a gene: 3. The CDR3 runs 15 residues. CDR3 in amino acids: CASSWTSGYYNEQFF. The CDR3 nucleotides are TGTGCCAGCAGTTGGACTAGCGGGTACTACAATGAGCAGTTCTTC.

The chain recombines TRBV28 with TRBJ2-7; TRBD1 aligns across 7 bases. The CDR3 runs 16 residues. Looked up from germline, CDR1 is MDHEN and CDR2 is SYDVKM. Trimming removed 7 bases from V and 5 bases from J; junction bases left unmatched: 17. The CDR3 spells CASIPSPPGGRDEQYF. CDR3 DNA: TGTGCCAGCATCCCTTCTCCCCCAGGGGGAAGGGACGAGCAGTACTTC. The full variable domain, in which reference TRBV28 and TRBJ2-7 provide the parts outside the CDR3, is DVKVTQSSRYLVKRTGEKVFLECVQDMDHENMFWYRQDPGLGLRLIYFSYDVKMKEKGDIPEGYSVSREKKERFSLILESASTNQTSMYLCASIPSPPGGRDEQYFGPGTRLTVT.

This chain connects TRBV7-3 to TRBJ2-7; a weak D match, TRBD1 (6 bases). The germline V gene encodes CDR1 SGHTA and CDR2 FQGTGA. The CDR3 totals 14 residues. The V end was cut by 1 base, the J end by 5 bases, with 12 bases between. The CDR3 DNA sequence: TGTGCCAGCAGCTTAAACAGGGAATCGAACGAGCAGTACTTC. Translating gives CASSLNRESNEQYF.

This clone was seen a single time. The chain couples TRBV4-1 to TRBJ2-4; D is undetermined. The CDR3 runs 15 residues. The germline V gene has CDR1 MGHRA and CDR2 YSYEKL. V dropped 4 bases and J dropped 0 bases, with 10 bases sitting between them. The CDR3 bases are TGCGCCAGCAGCCCTGTGGGCGTAGCCAAAAACATTCAGTACTTC. Protein product: CASSPVGVAKNIQYF.

CDR3 loop: CASSLGQSGYEQYF. The CDR3 DNA reads TGCGCCAGCAGCTTGGGACAGTCAGGGTACGAGCAGTACTTC. This sequence joins TRBV5-1 and TRBJ2-7; TRBD1 is a possible D gene (5 bases). The CDR3 extends over 14 amino acids. V dropped 0 bases and J dropped 4 bases, with 11 bases sitting between them. CDR1 is SGHRS, CDR2 YFSETQ, per germline.

This chain connects TRBV6-6 to TRBJ2-7, with TRBD2 identical over 8 bases. The CDR3 runs to 14 residues. The V gene's germline CDR1 is MNHNY and CDR2 SVGAGI (reference sequence). The trim removed 1 base at V and 7 bases at J, leaving 6 bases unmatched. The CDR3 DNA follows: TGTGCCAGCAGTTACTTTACCTCGGGAGGGGAGCAGTACTTC. It codes for CASSYFTSGGEQYF.

The CDR3 region has the DNA TGTGCCAGCAGCGGGAACCCAAACGAGCAGTACTTC. The encoded protein is CASSGNPNEQYF. The chain recombines TRBV6-5 with TRBJ2-7; tentatively, D is TRBD2 (5 bases). The germline gives CDR1 MNHEY, CDR2 SVGAGI. Trimming removed 6 bases from V and 5 bases from J, with 11 bases in between. The CDR3 totals 12 residues.

The chain's CDR3 is CASSTRYLRGVPGELFF. DNA for the CDR3: TGTGCCAGCAGCACCCGATACTTGCGGGGGGTTCCCGGGGAGCTGTTTTTT. This chain joins TRBV7-9 and TRBJ2-2; the match to TRBD2 covers 8 bases. This CDR3 is built from 17 residues. Per germline, CDR1 SEHNR and CDR2 FQNEAQ (reference sequence). V dropped 5 bases and J dropped 6; count of bases not matched to a gene: 14.

This rearrangement joins TRBV7-3 to TRBJ1-1; 7 bases align to TRBD1. J was trimmed by 4 bases and V by 5 bases; bases with no gene match: 7. The CDR3 has 14 amino acids. Per germline, CDR1 SGHTA and CDR2 FQGTGA. CDR3 loop: CASSVQGWGTEAFF. The CDR3 DNA follows: TGTGCCAGCAGCGTACAGGGGTGGGGCACTGAAGCTTTCTTT.

The chain joins TRBV5-1 to TRBJ1-4; D is unresolved. CDR3 size: 14 residues. Trimming stripped 2 bases from V and 5 bases from J, with 10 bases between. The germline CDR1 and CDR2 sequences are SGHRS and YFSETQ. The CDR3 sequence: CASSFAPGNEKLFF. The CDR3 coding sequence is TGCGCCAGCAGCTTTGCCCCGGGGAATGAAAAACTGTTTTTT.

This rearrangement joins TRBV5-4 to TRBJ1-4; 10 bases are shared with TRBD1. Trimming took 1 base from V and 5 from J; bases not matched to a gene: 2. The CDR3 covers 15 residues. Germline loops: CDR1 SGHNT, CDR2 YYREEE (reference sequence). In nucleotides, the CDR3 is TGTGCCAGCAGCTTGCGGGACAGGGGAAATGAAAAACTGTTTTTT. It translates to CASSLRDRGNEKLFF.

CDR3 region: CASSSTGTGFTEAFF. The DNA of the CDR3 is TGTGCCAGCAGCTCTACCGGGACAGGGTTCACTGAAGCTTTCTTT. The chain uses TRBV7-3 and TRBJ1-1; the match to TRBD1 covers 9 bases. With 4 bases clipped from V and 4 bases from J, the junction kept 7 bases outside the gene matches. The CDR3 is 15 amino acids. Germline CDR1 and CDR2: SGHTA and FQGTGA.

This chain joins TRBV5-1 and TRBJ1-1, with TRBD1 matching 7 bases. The CDR3 runs to 13 residues. J was trimmed by 3 bases and V by 2 bases; bases with no gene match: 1. Per germline, CDR1 SGHRS and CDR2 YFSETQ. The CDR3, as DNA: TGCGCCAGCAGCTTAGGGGGCGACACTGAAGCTTTCTTT. It translates to CASSLGGDTEAFF.

V gene TRBV10-3 combines with J gene TRBJ2-3; no definite D call. This CDR3 spans 11 amino acids. V was pared by 11 bases and J by 6 bases, with 12 bases between. Germline CDR1 reads ENHRY; CDR2 reads SYGVKD. CDR3 in amino acids: CAVLYADTQYF. The CDR3 nucleotides are TGTGCCGTCCTGTACGCGGATACGCAGTATTTT.